What follows describes a single T cell receptor beta chain. Its antigen is unknown. Qualities for individual bases were not recorded, and no much larger clone is one base off. The data were taken from a study of blood T cell repertoires in COVID-19 (TCRdb year 2020). At the level of the whole study: Samples covering the acute and convalescent phases of COVID-19 were provided by collaborators in the United States, Italy and Spain. Where available, HLA class I and class II types were obtained from metadata supplied by the sample provider rather than from assay-based typing. The samples were drawn from the first 160 participants of the ongoing ImmuneRACE study and from about 1,200 subjects provided by 6 global collaborators. Subjects who had been exposed to COVID-19, were actively infected with it, or had recovered from it provided the deeply sampled blood TCRbeta repertoires that made up the dataset. The repertoires were released in a freely available public database intended as a resource for research on the immune response to SARS-CoV-2. The prospective study material was composed of cDNA or gDNA derived from T cells, B-cell-depleted T cells, or PBMCs. The sample metadata nearly always contained a de-identified subject ID, COVID-19 status, age in years and sex.

Study-wide conclusions, independent of this receptor: The amount of clinical and demographic metadata varied by source and participant and was provided uncurated.

Whole blood was collected in K2EDTA tubes by collaborating institutions according to the institutions' own protocols. For TCRbeta analysis, collaborators shipped samples in one of three forms: frozen whole blood, isolated PBMCs, or DNA extracted from either of those sample types. The cysteine opens and the phenylalanine closes a CDR3 of 16 amino acids. The only DNA kept is the CDR3, 48 bases in frame from the first base. CDR1 SGHNT and CDR2 YYREEE were looked up in the germline V gene (reference sequence). V lost 4 bases and J lost 1 base; the stretch between them is 17 bases long. The immunoSEQ Assay, a bias-controlled multiplex PCR, was used to amplify TCRbeta CDR3 regions from genomic DNA. In the source study's methods: The number of nucleated cells in each sample was estimated from the amplification of reference gene primers within the assay. To quantify the absolute abundance of each unique TCRbeta CDR3 rearrangement, sequence reads were collapsed and filtered. For each sample, productive Simpson clonality was calculated as the square root of Simpson's diversity index across productive rearrangements. TCRdb mirrors the immuneACCESS table, restricted to in-frame sequences. Some clones are absent from its copies; in checked studies, under half trace to an unresolved V gene, and the reason for the others is unknown. V and J calls plus clone size are reproduced from that table; the DNA served to infer D and trimming. A total of fewer than 250,000 clones appear in this sample, about four fifths of them only once. The ten top clones hold 2.5% to 3% of the sample.

Recombination connected TRBV5-4 to TRBJ1-1; TRBD1 is perhaps the D gene, given 6 matching bases. The receptor was derived from a woman aged 40 to 50 with active or convalescent COVID-19. Sequenced input: peripheral blood. The CDR3 region: CASSPPPRGGNTEAFF. At the DNA level, the sequence is TGTGCCAGCAGCCCGCCCCCTCGAGGGGGGAACACTGAAGCTTTCTTT.